This T cell receptor (beta chain) is from a study of blood T cell repertoires in COVID-19. As for the study in general: Samples taken during acute and convalescent COVID-19 were collected in the United States, Italy and Spain.

Assay used: immunoSEQ multiplex PCR; TCRdb lists only in-frame clones, some missing. Of more than 250,000 clones in the sample, around 78% are singletons; the top ten hold roughly 4.6%. V lost 5 bases to trimming and J lost 5 bases, with 12 bases between them. Germline assignment: CDR1 SGHTA and CDR2 FQGNSA. The CDR3 extends over 14 amino acids. Sample: peripheral blood. This clonotype was sampled from a man between 60 and 75 years old who had recovered from COVID-19. The V and J genes are TRBV7-2 and TRBJ2-2; D is undetermined. As DNA, the CDR3 is TGTGCCAGCAGCCACAATCGGGTAACCGGGGAGCTGTTTTTT. This codes for CASSHNRVTGELFF.